This T cell receptor beta chain was observed in a study of blood T cell repertoires in COVID-19. As for the study in general: COVID-19 samples, acute and convalescent, were from the United States, Italy and Spain. Sample material is recorded as cDNA or gDNA derived from T cells, B-cell-depleted T cells, or PBMCs.

The CDR3 extends over 14 amino acids. Germline trimming cut 7 bases from V and 2 bases from J; bases unmatched to any gene: 6. Germline CDR1 and CDR2: MDHEN and SYDVKM. Authors' methods: Using reference gene primer amplification, nucleated cell counts were estimated. TCRdb's copy holds only in-frame clones and misses some; the assay was immunoSEQ multiplex PCR. From that table come the V and J calls and clone size; the DNA was used to work out D and trimming. The table includes about 74,000 clones, roughly four fifths detected once. V and J are TRBV28 and TRBJ2-7; 9 bases are a match to TRBD1. Sequencing was performed on peripheral blood. This TCR was sampled from a man in his 70s with acute or convalescent COVID-19. The CDR3 coding sequence is TGTGCCAGCACCCGGACAGGGGATACCTACGAGCAGTACTTC. Its translation is CASTRTGDTYEQYF.